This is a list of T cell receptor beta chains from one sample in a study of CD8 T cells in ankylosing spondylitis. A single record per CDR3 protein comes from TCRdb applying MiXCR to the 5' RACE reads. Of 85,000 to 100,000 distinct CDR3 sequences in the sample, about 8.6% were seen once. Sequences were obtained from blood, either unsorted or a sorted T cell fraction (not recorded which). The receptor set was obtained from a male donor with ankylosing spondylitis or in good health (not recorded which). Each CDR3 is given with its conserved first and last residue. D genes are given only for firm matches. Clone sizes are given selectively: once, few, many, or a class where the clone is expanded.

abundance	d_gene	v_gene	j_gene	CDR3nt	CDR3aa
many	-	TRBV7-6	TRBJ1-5	TGTGCCAGCAGCCCCTATGATGCCTTCTATAGCAATCAGCCCCAGCATTTT	CASSPYDAFYSNQPQHF
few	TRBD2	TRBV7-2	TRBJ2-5	TGTGCCAGCAGCGTATCTAGCGGACAAGAGACCCAGTACTTC	CASSVSSGQETQYF
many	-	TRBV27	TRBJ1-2	TGTGCCAGCAGTTTATCGGCCAGCTATGGCTACACCTTC	CASSLSASYGYTF
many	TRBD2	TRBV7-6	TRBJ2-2	TGTGCCAGCAGCTTAGGAAGAGAAGCGGGAAGATCTTGGTTCTGGGGGGAGCTGTTTTTT	CASSLGREAGRSWFWGELFF
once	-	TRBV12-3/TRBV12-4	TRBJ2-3	TGTGCCAGCAGTTTCGGGACATCCGATACGCAGTATTTT	CASSFGTSDTQYF
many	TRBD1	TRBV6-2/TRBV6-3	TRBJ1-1	TGTGCCAGCAGTTCTTACAGGGGCATGAACACTGAAGCTTTCTTT	CASSSYRGMNTEAFF
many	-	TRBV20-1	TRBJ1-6	TGCAGTGCGATAGAGAGGATCGCGAGCTCCTATAATTCACCCCTCCACTTT	CSAIERIASSYNSPLHF
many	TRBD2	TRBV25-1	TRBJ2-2	TGTGCCAGCAGGGGACCACTAGCGGGTTGGGTACATAGGGACGGGGAGCTGTTTTTT	CASRGPLAGWVHRDGELFF
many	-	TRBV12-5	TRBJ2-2	TGTGCTAGTGGTTTGATGGCCGGATCCGGGGAGCTGTTTTTT	CASGLMAGSGELFF
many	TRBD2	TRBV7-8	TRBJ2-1	TGTGCCAGCAGCTTAGCGGTCCGGCGGGAGAAGTACAATGAGCAGTTCTTC	CASSLAVRREKYNEQFF
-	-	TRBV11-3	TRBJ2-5	TGTGCCAGCAGCTTAGAGGAGGCGGGAGAGACCCAGTACTTC	CASSLEEAGETQYF
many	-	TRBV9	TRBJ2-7	TGTGCCAGCAGCGTGGGTTCAGGGGTCAACGAGCAGTACTTC	CASSVGSGVNEQYF
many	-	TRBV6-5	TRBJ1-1	TGTGCCAGCAGAAACTCCCAAGCTACTGAAGCTTTCTTT	CASRNSQATEAFF
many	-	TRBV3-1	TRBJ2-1	TGTGCCAGCAGCCGCGTACGGAACAATGAGCAGTTCTTC	CASSRVRNNEQFF
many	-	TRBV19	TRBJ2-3	TGTGCCAGTAGCTCGGGTGGGGACACAGATACGCAGTATTTT	CASSSGGDTDTQYF
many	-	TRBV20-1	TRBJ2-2	TGCAGTGCTAGGAAGGGAAGGGACACCGGGGAGCTGTTTTTT	CSARKGRDTGELFF
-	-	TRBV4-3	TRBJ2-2	TGCGCCAGCGGGCTCCGTCCCGGGGAGCTGTTTTTT	CASGLRPGELFF
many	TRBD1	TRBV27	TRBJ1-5	TGTGCCAGCAGTCTCGACAGGGAGAGGCAGCCCCAGCATTTT	CASSLDRERQPQHF
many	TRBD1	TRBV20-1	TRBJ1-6	TGCAGTGCGGCCGGACAGGCGGCGGAACCCCTCCACTTT	CSAAGQAAEPLHF
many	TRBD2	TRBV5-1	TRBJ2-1	TGCGCCAGCAGCGCAAACGGGAGGGCCCTCGATGAGCAGTTCTTC	CASSANGRALDEQFF
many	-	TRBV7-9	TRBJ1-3	TGTGCCAGCCTTAACCCCGGCAGTCGCTCTGGAAACACCATATATTTT	CASLNPGSRSGNTIYF
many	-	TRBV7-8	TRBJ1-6	TGTGCCAGCAGCTTATCTCAGTATAATTCACCCCTCCACTTT	CASSLSQYNSPLHF
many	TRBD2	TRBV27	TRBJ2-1	TGTGCCAGCAGCCTGACTAGCGGCTCCTACAATGAGCAGTTCTTC	CASSLTSGSYNEQFF
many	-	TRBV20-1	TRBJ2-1	TGCAGTGCTAGAGACGTACGGGATAACAATGAGCAGTTCTTC	CSARDVRDNNEQFF
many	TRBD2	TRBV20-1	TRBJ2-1	TGCAGTGCTAGAGATCTTTTGCGGGGGGGACTCAATGAGCAGTTCTTC	CSARDLLRGGLNEQFF
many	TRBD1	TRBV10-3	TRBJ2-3	TGTGCCATCAGAGGGACAGGGCTCCACACAGATACGCAGTATTTT	CAIRGTGLHTDTQYF